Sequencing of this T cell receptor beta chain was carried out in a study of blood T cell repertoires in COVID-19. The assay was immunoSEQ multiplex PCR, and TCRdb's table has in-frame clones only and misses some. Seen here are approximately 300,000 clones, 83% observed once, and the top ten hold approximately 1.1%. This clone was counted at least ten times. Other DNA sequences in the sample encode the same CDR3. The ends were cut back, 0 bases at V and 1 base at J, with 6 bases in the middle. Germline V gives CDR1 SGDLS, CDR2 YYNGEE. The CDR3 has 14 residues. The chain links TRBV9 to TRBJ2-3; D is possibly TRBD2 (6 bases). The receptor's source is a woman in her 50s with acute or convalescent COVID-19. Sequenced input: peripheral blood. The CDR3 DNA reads TGTGCCAGCAGCGTAGGGAGGGGCACAGATACGCAGTATTTT. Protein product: CASSVGRGTDTQYF.